This T cell receptor beta chain was sequenced for a study of human T cells and chemical hapten exposure. In the study overall: Per-sample TCR yield variation was attributed mainly to small pooled library volume differences.

This clonotype was found a few times. The target antigen is unknown. Time point: patch test 1, 2 weeks after DPC sensitization. Treatment specified: therapeutic diphenylcyclopropenone sensitization with weekly scalp DPC. Germline-derived CDR1 and CDR2 are SGHAT and FQDESV (reference sequence). Trimming cost V 6 bases and J 2 bases; bases outside gene matches: 9. This CDR3 region has 15 residues. Whole-study results and caveats: Relative to control repertoires, expanded TCRs gave rise to significantly more large CDR3 similarity clusters.

MiXCR, applied by TCRdb to the RACE reads, yields one record per CDR3 protein. The sample has 350,000 or so distinct CDR3 sequences, 5.5% to 8% seen once; the top ten hold around 8.2%. This chain uses TRBV11-1 with TRBJ1-2; 7 bases are a match to TRBD1. The sequences come from whole blood, collected in connection with sensitization to the hapten diphenylcyclopropenone (DPC). The sequence was obtained from a woman aged 18-29 years with alopecia areata. Some clones in this sample may be carry-over from other donors' samples. Here the CDR3 reads CASREATGPNYGYTF. The CDR3 nucleotides read TGTGCCAGCAGGGAAGCGACAGGGCCCAACTATGGCTACACCTTC.